Below are 25 T cell receptor beta chains sequenced from a single sample in a study of human CD8 memory T cell subsets. Making the TCR beta libraries relied on UMI-labeled 5' RACE. TCRdb reprocessed the 5' RACE reads and reports one entry per CDR3 protein, with no DNA. Its table lists 6,000 to 8,500 distinct CDR3 sequences. The authors defined TPEX cells as CCR7+ PD-1+ TIGIT+ early memory CD8+ T cells carrying exhausted-like traits. What was sequenced was CD8+ T cells from PBMCs. The receptors were sampled from a human donor in good health.

This chain uses TRBV5-5 with TRBJ2-1; TCRdb's D gene call, TRBD2, goes unchecked for lack of DNA. CDR3 length: 14 amino acids. From germline, CDR1 is SGHKS and CDR2 YYEKEE (reference sequence). This CDR3 is CASSYSPFGDEQFF.

The CDR3 here is CSAVPQGKGYEQYF. The chain combines TRBV20-1 with TRBJ2-7; the TRBD1 assignment by TCRdb is unverifiable without DNA. The CDR3 has 14 residues. Germline V gives CDR1 DFQATT, CDR2 SNEGSKA (reference sequence).

The genes are TRBV12-3 or TRBV12-4 and TRBJ1-1. The CDR3 covers 14 residues. CDR3 sequence: CASSFAAWNTEAFF.

The gene calls are TRBV15 and TRBJ1-6. The CDR3 has 19 amino acids. Germline lookup yields CDR1 LNHNV and CDR2 YYDKDF (reference sequence). CDR3: CATSRDESSILSYNSPLHF.

This chain joins TRBV5-1 and TRBJ2-3. Germline values: CDR1 SGHRS, CDR2 YFSETQ. The CDR3 extends over 15 amino acids. The CDR3 spells CASSLLARTTDTQYF. Based on the CDR3 plus reference TRBV5-1 and TRBJ2-3, the full variable domain is KAGVTQTPRYLIKTRGQQVTLSCSPISGHRSVSWYQQTPGQGLQFLFEYFSETQRNKGNFPGRFSGRQFSNSRSEMNVSTLELGDSALYLCASSLLARTTDTQYFGPGTRLTVL.

The chain uses TRBV20-1 and TRBJ1-5; the TCRdb D gene call, TRBD1, has no DNA to confirm it. In germline, CDR1 is DFQATT, CDR2 SNEGSKA (reference sequence). The CDR3 runs to 13 residues. Here the CDR3 reads CSARGQINQPQHF.

This rearrangement joins TRBV7-3 to TRBJ2-7; the TRBD1 assignment by TCRdb is unverifiable without DNA. The CDR3 is made up of 13 amino acids. Germline V gene sequence: CDR1 SGHTA, CDR2 FQGTGA. CDR3 amino acids: CASSSGQGSEQYF.

The V and J genes are TRBV14 and TRBJ2-1; the D call of TRBD1 rests on TCRdb alone, since no DNA is present to check it. Germline V lookup: CDR1 SGHDN, CDR2 FVKESK. The CDR3 has 12 residues. CDR3 in amino acids: CASSWGSFEQFF.

This sequence joins TRBV6-2 or TRBV6-3 and TRBJ1-1; TCRdb calls TRBD1, which cannot be checked without DNA. The CDR3 has 15 residues. Per the germline V gene, CDR1 is MNHEY and CDR2 is SVGEGT. CDR3 region: CASSTPTGENTEAFF.

The rearrangement links TRBV12-3 or TRBV12-4 to TRBJ2-1. The length of the CDR3 is 14 residues. CDR3 sequence reads: CASSLRLENNEQFF.

The chain employs TRBV20-1 and TRBJ2-7; without DNA, the TCRdb call of TRBD1 cannot be checked. The CDR3 runs 15 residues. From germline, CDR1 is DFQATT and CDR2 SNEGSKA (reference sequence). CDR3 protein: CSASVRTGGINEQYF.

The CDR3 here is CASSPTRRGWVEQYF. The genes are TRBV6-5 and TRBJ2-7; TCRdb lists TRBD2, though no DNA is available to test this call. Germline-derived CDR1 and CDR2 are MNHEY and SVGAGI. This CDR3 comprises 15 residues.

V and J are TRBV7-3 and TRBJ2-2. CDR1 is SGHTA and CDR2 is FQGTGA in the germline V gene. This CDR3 region has 16 residues. CDR3 in amino acids: CASSPSNAASWGELFF.

The chain couples TRBV10-3 to TRBJ2-7; TCRdb indicates TRBD2, and absent DNA this call remains unverified. There are 15 residues in the CDR3. Per germline, CDR1 ENHRY and CDR2 SYGVKD. CDR3: CAISEISLNSYEQYF.

This chain joins TRBV5-6 and TRBJ1-1. Germline CDR1 SGHDT, CDR2 YYEEEE. The CDR3 extends over 13 amino acids. CDR3 protein: CASSLLLNTEAFF. Combining the CDR3 with reference TRBV5-6 and TRBJ1-1 gives the whole variable domain DAGVTQSPTHLIKTRGQQVTLRCSPKSGHDTVSWYQQALGQGPQFIFQYYEEEERQRGNFPDRFSGHQFPNYSSELNVNALLLGDSALYLCASSLLLNTEAFFGQGTRLTVV.

The gene calls are TRBV2 and TRBJ1-2; no DNA is available, so the TRBD1 call from TCRdb remains unchecked. The germline V gene has CDR1 SNHLY and CDR2 FYNNEI. CDR3 size: 14 residues. CDR3 loop: CASTNQWGANGYTF.

The rearrangement joins TRBV10-2 to TRBJ2-5; TCRdb outputs TRBD2, but without DNA this stays unchecked. The CDR3 length is 14 residues. Germline loops: CDR1 WSHSY, CDR2 SAAADI. The CDR3 is CASRDLAGQETQYF.

This clonotype is called medium-sized based on its frequency. The V call is TRBV7-9, the J call TRBJ1-1; the TCRdb call, TRBD1, lacks DNA for checking. Looked up from germline, CDR1 is SEHNR and CDR2 is FQNEAQ (reference sequence). The CDR3 is 15 residues long. CDR3: CASSFLRDSNTEAFF.

The rearrangement uses TRBV20-1 and TRBJ2-7; TCRdb gives TRBD1 as the D gene, but with no DNA this cannot be confirmed. The germline CDR1 and CDR2 sequences are DFQATT and SNEGSKA (reference sequence). CDR3 length: 16 amino acids. This chain's CDR3 is CSARDFLGGDNYEQYF.

The rearrangement links TRBV5-8 to TRBJ2-1; as DNA is missing, the TRBD1 call by TCRdb cannot be tested. This CDR3 contains 14 residues. The germline V gene has CDR1 SGHTS and CDR2 YDEGEE. The CDR3 loop reads CASSLYREFNEQFF.

The rearrangement links TRBV4-3 to TRBJ2-7. There are 14 residues in the CDR3. Germline V lookup: CDR1 LGHNA, CDR2 YSLEER. CDR3 amino acids: CASSQGTGRYEQYF.

CDR3 amino acids: CASSAGQDTDTQYF. This sequence joins TRBV27 and TRBJ2-3; TCRdb proposes TRBD1, but this gene call is untestable without DNA. Germline CDR1 is MNHEY and CDR2 is SMNVEV (reference sequence). The length of the CDR3 is 14 residues.

The gene calls are TRBV7-9 and TRBJ1-1. This CDR3 spans 12 amino acids. CDR1 is SEHNR and CDR2 is FQNEAQ in the germline V gene (reference sequence). CDR3 protein: CASSTLSDQAFF.

The rearrangement joins TRBV18 to TRBJ2-7; the D call from TCRdb, TRBD1, cannot be confirmed without DNA. The CDR3 contains 14 residues. In germline, CDR1 is KGHSH, CDR2 LQKENI. The CDR3 loop is CASSRDRGRNEQYF.

The rearrangement joins TRBV10-3 to TRBJ2-1; without DNA, the TCRdb call of TRBD2 cannot be checked. The CDR3 is 16 residues long. Germline CDR1 reads ENHRY; CDR2 reads SYGVKD. The CDR3 protein is CAISVTLAGDADEQFF.